This passage covers 21 T cell receptor beta chains from one sample sequenced in a study of blood T cell repertoires in COVID-19. Sequenced by immunoSEQ multiplex PCR; TCRdb stores in-frame clones only, minus some. The table shows 400,000 to 550,000 clones, with 70% to 90% occurring only once. The sequencing input was PBMCs or T cells enriched from blood (not recorded which). These receptors were collected from a woman younger than 30 with acute COVID-19.

The V and J genes are TRBV5-6 and TRBJ1-6; 7 nucleotides agree with TRBD1. Germline V gene lookup returns CDR1 SGHDT and CDR2 YYEEEE. The CDR3 consists of 15 residues. V lost 3 bases, J lost 7 bases, and 7 bases stayed unmatched. This chain's CDR3 is CASSSRQGINSPLHF. The CDR3, as DNA: TGTGCCAGCAGCTCCAGACAGGGCATCAATTCACCCCTCCACTTT.

V gene TRBV4-3 combines with J gene TRBJ1-4, with D hard to call. The length of the CDR3 is 14 residues. Germline V gene sequence: CDR1 LGHNA, CDR2 YSLEER. With 0 bases removed from V and 4 bases from J, the gap between germline ends came to 6 bases. In DNA, the CDR3 is TGCGCCAGCAGCCAAGATTCCCTTAATGAAAAACTGTTTTTT. It is translated as CASSQDSLNEKLFF.

The count of this clone is one. This rearrangement joins TRBV5-1 to TRBJ2-7, with 7 bases lining up with TRBD2. V lost 1 base, J lost 4 bases, and 5 bases stayed unmatched. The CDR3 sequence is 14 residues long. Germline lookup yields CDR1 SGHRS and CDR2 YFSETQ. The CDR3 loop reads CASSLMAGVYEQYF. In DNA, the CDR3 is TGCGCCAGCAGCTTGATGGCGGGGGTATACGAGCAGTACTTC. Using reference TRBV5-1 and TRBJ2-7 for the parts outside the CDR3, the full variable domain is KAGVTQTPRYLIKTRGQQVTLSCSPISGHRSVSWYQQTPGQGLQFLFEYFSETQRNKGNFPGRFSGRQFSNSRSEMNVSTLELGDSALYLCASSLMAGVYEQYFGPGTRLTVT.

V gene TRBV4-3 combines with J gene TRBJ1-1; D not resolved. V lost 0 bases and J lost 5, with 10 bases in between. Germline CDR1 LGHNA, CDR2 YSLEER. This CDR3 has 14 residues. The CDR3 bases are TGCGCCAGCAGCCAAGACCCCGCGAGGACTGAAGCTTTCTTT. Amino acid sequence: CASSQDPARTEAFF.

The rearrangement uses TRBV27 and TRBJ1-4; D is possibly TRBD1 (6 bases). Per germline, CDR1 MNHEY and CDR2 SMNVEV (reference sequence). V lost 5 bases and J lost 5, with 18 bases in between. The CDR3 has 16 residues. Written as DNA, the CDR3 is TGTGCCAGCAGTCCGTCGTGGGGGGGCTTGAATGAAAAACTGTTTTTT. This translates into CASSPSWGGLNEKLFF. Full variable domain (missing parts from reference TRBV27 and TRBJ1-4): EAQVTQNPRYLITVTGKKLTVTCSQNMNHEYMSWYRQDPGLGLRQIYYSMNVEVTDKGDVPEGYKVSRKEKRNFPLILESPSPNQTSLYFCASSPSWGGLNEKLFFGSGTQLSVL.

V and J are TRBV29-1 and TRBJ1-2; perhaps TRBD1 as D (5 bases). Trimming removed 4 bases from V and 1 base from J, with 10 bases in between. The germline V gene has CDR1 SQVTM and CDR2 ANQGSEA. This CDR3 is built from 13 residues. CDR3 sequence: CSVVLDSNYGYTF. DNA for the CDR3: TGCAGCGTTGTTCTCGACAGTAACTATGGCTACACCTTC.

This chain uses TRBV19 with TRBJ2-6; 10 positions match TRBD1. The CDR3 has 16 residues. The junction had 3 bases not matched to a gene; V was cut back by 6 bases and J by 1 base. Per the germline V gene, CDR1 is LNHDA and CDR2 is SQIVND (reference sequence). As DNA, the CDR3 is TGTGCCAGTAGAGGGGACAGGGGTTCTGGGGCCAACGTCCTGACTTTC. Encoded protein: CASRGDRGSGANVLTF. Together with reference TRBV19 and TRBJ2-6, the CDR3 gives the full variable domain: DGGITQSPKYLFRKEGQNVTLSCEQNLNHDAMYWYRQDPGQGLRLIYYSQIVNDFQKGDIAEGYSVSREKKESFPLTVTSAQKNPTAFYLCASRGDRGSGANVLTFGAGSRLTVL.

The V call is TRBV24-1, the J call TRBJ2-7; no clear D gene. The CDR3 loop spans 13 amino acids. The V end lost 6 bases, the J end lost 0 bases, and 8 bases lay between the germline ends. Germline CDR1 KGHDR, CDR2 SFDVKD. The CDR3 loop is CATSSRSSYEQYF. CDR3 sequence (DNA): TGTGCCACCAGTTCCCGGAGCTCCTACGAGCAGTACTTC.

The J gene is TRBJ1-2, the V gene TRBV4-2; tentatively, D is TRBD1 (6 bases). The V gene's germline CDR1 is LGHNA and CDR2 YNFKEQ. Trimming stripped 0 bases from V and 8 bases from J, with 13 bases between. The CDR3 has 14 amino acids. CDR3 DNA sequence: TGTGCCAGCAGCCAAGAGAGGGGGAGCCACGGCTACACCTTC. Translation: CASSQERGSHGYTF.

The chain uses TRBV27 and TRBJ2-2, with TRBD2 matching over 11 bases. The CDR3 is 15 residues long. V shed 3 bases, J shed 4 bases, and the junction held 1 base outside the gene matches. Per the germline V gene, CDR1 is MNHEY and CDR2 is SMNVEV (reference sequence). The DNA of the CDR3 is TGTGCCAGCAGTTTCGGGACTAGCGGCACCGGGGAGCTGTTTTTT. It yields the protein CASSFGTSGTGELFF.

The chain is built from TRBV7-2 and TRBJ2-3; D remains unclear. Germline assignment: CDR1 SGHTA and CDR2 FQGNSA. The CDR3 covers 13 residues. Trimming took off 3 bases at V and 4 bases at J, with 8 bases between the two ends. DNA for the CDR3: TGTGCCAGCAGCTTTCTCAGTTCAGATACGCAGTATTTT. It yields the protein CASSFLSSDTQYF.

This sequence joins TRBV5-6 and TRBJ2-7; D might be TRBD2 (5 bases). CDR1 and CDR2 from the germline V gene are SGHDT and YYEEEE. Trimming took 0 bases from V and 7 from J, leaving 17 bases between them. The CDR3 is 15 residues long. CDR3 sequence reads: CASSLAGGRAGEQYF. Written as DNA, the CDR3 is TGTGCCAGCAGCTTGGCCGGTGGGCGGGCCGGAGAGCAGTACTTC.

The chain uses TRBV28 and TRBJ2-7; D is uncertain. The CDR3 is made up of 15 amino acids. The V end lost 2 bases, the J end lost 2 bases, and 13 bases lay between the germline ends. Per germline, CDR1 MDHEN and CDR2 SYDVKM. CDR3 sequence: CASSLGLQRTYEQYF. The DNA of the CDR3 is TGTGCCAGCAGTTTAGGATTACAGAGAACCTACGAGCAGTACTTC.

CDR3 region: CASSVAQAGNTIYF. The CDR3 coding sequence is TGTGCCAGCAGCGTAGCCCAGGCCGGAAACACCATATATTTT. The rearrangement links TRBV9 to TRBJ1-3; no clear D. The germline CDR1 and CDR2 sequences are SGDLS and YYNGEE. The CDR3 runs to 14 residues. V was shortened by 0 bases and J by 4 bases, with 8 bases between the two germline ends.

The rearrangement links TRBV6-5 to TRBJ2-5, with D possibly matching TRBD2 (7 bases). V was clipped by 8 bases and J by 2 bases, with 15 bases between them. CDR1 MNHEY and CDR2 SVGAGI come from the germline V gene. The CDR3 is 14 residues long. The CDR3 sequence is CASGGGIKQETQYF. The CDR3 bases are TGTGCCAGCGGGGGGGGCATAAAGCAAGAGACCCAGTACTTC.

The chain employs TRBV5-1 and TRBJ1-2; possibly TRBD1 for D (6 bases). Germline V gene data show CDR1 as SGHRS and CDR2 as YFSETQ. Trimming removed 4 bases at V and 3 bases at J, with 13 bases between. This CDR3 has 14 residues. CDR3: CASSLKQGDYGYTF. The CDR3 DNA reads as TGCGCCAGCAGCCTGAAACAGGGCGACTATGGCTACACCTTC.

This clone was detected once. This chain links TRBV5-4 with TRBJ1-2, with D possibly being TRBD1 (5 bases). Germline V gene sequence: CDR1 SGHNT, CDR2 YYREEE (reference sequence). Trimming cost V 4 bases and J 7 bases, with 17 bases left between them. The CDR3 length is 14 residues. CDR3 amino acids: CASSHWEGRVGYTF. CDR3 DNA: TGTGCCAGCAGCCACTGGGAGGGGCGAGTTGGCTACACCTTC.

This clone was detected a few times. This sequence joins TRBV5-1 and TRBJ1-6; TRBD1 agrees at 10 bases. V gave up 1 base and J gave up 10 bases; unmatched junction bases: 14. CDR1 and CDR2 (germline): SGHRS, YFSETQ. The CDR3 extends over 18 amino acids. CDR3 coding DNA: TGCGCCAGCAGCTTGTTGGGGACAGGGGCTTCAATTGGCTCACCCCTCCACTTT. It translates to CASSLLGTGASIGSPLHF.

V gene TRBV28 combines with J gene TRBJ2-1, with D possibly being TRBD2 (6 bases). V lost 3 bases and J 13 bases, leaving 16 bases between the germline ends. CDR3 size: 13 residues. CDR1 is MDHEN, CDR2 SYDVKM, per germline. CDR3 region: CASSFRSYGLQFF. The CDR3 DNA sequence: TGTGCCAGCAGTTTTAGGTCTTACGGACTACAGTTCTTC.

This clone was seen just once. The rearrangement joins TRBV28 to TRBJ1-2, with a possible D match to TRBD1 (6 bases). V gave up 6 bases and J gave up 0 bases, with 14 bases separating them. The CDR3 has 15 amino acids. Looked up from germline, CDR1 is MDHEN and CDR2 is SYDVKM. The CDR3 sequence: CASSSDRRSNYGYTF. The CDR3 DNA follows: TGTGCCAGCAGCTCCGACAGGCGGTCTAACTATGGCTACACCTTC.

This clone was seen more than once but under ten times. V is TRBV7-2 and J is TRBJ2-3; 12 positions match TRBD2. The CDR3 covers 16 residues. The germline CDR1 and CDR2 sequences are SGHTA and FQGNSA. The J segment lost 5 bases and the V segment lost 5 bases, leaving 8 bases of the junction unmatched. CDR3 region: CASSRLAGGPKDTQYF. CDR3 nucleotides: TGTGCCAGCAGCCGTCTAGCGGGAGGGCCTAAAGATACGCAGTATTTT.